One sample yielded the 11 T cell receptor beta chains listed below, sequenced in a study of glioma-infiltrating T cells after dendritic cell vaccination (dated by TCRdb to 2015 to 2016). Library preparation was by the immunoSEQ multiplex PCR assay. This immuneACCESS table, as held by TCRdb, lists in-frame sequences with V and J called but not all clones. Of the missing ones, under half trace to an unresolved V gene in checked studies; the others have no known cause. For this sample the table gives under 75,000 clones, of which about 84% were detected only once. Approximately 9.6% of the sample lies in the top ten. The time point label here, explained by the study, means: after dendritic cell vaccination, including at tumor progression/relapse. The specimen was blood, collected after dendritic cell vaccination. The receptors derive from a human donor with glioblastoma.

This rearrangement joins TRBV5-1 to TRBJ1-2, with D tentatively TRBD1 (5 bases). The CDR3 runs to 12 residues. V lost 6 bases and J 9 bases, leaving 15 bases between the germline ends. Germline CDR1 is SGHRS and CDR2 is YFSETQ. CDR3 loop: CASTVDGGSYTF. The CDR3 nucleotides read TGCGCCAGCACCGTGGACGGGGGAAGCTACACCTTC.

The chain employs TRBV30 and TRBJ1-2; D may be TRBD1 (5 bases). The ends were cut back, 1 base at V and 1 base at J, with 13 bases in the middle. CDR3 size: 15 residues. Germline V gives CDR1 GTSNPN, CDR2 SVGIG (reference sequence). The CDR3, as DNA: TGTGCCTGGAGTGCTGACAGCCATAGTAACTATGGCTACACCTTC. Protein product: CAWSADSHSNYGYTF.

V is TRBV27 and J is TRBJ2-1, with D possibly matching TRBD2 (6 bases). Germline V gene sequence: CDR1 MNHEY, CDR2 SMNVEV (reference sequence). V was pared by 3 bases and J by 3 bases, with 9 bases between. The CDR3 is 14 residues long. CDR3 residues: CASSLSTSYNEQFF. CDR3 nucleotides: TGTGCCAGCAGTTTGTCGACTAGCTACAATGAGCAGTTCTTC.

The V and J genes are TRBV11-2 and TRBJ2-3, with unresolved D. CDR1 is SGHAT and CDR2 is FQNNGV in the germline V gene. The length of the CDR3 is 16 residues. V was shortened by 5 bases and J by 0 bases, with 15 bases between the two germline ends. The CDR3 DNA sequence: TGTGCCAGCAGCCGAAGCCGGTGGGCTAGCACAGATACGCAGTATTTT. Protein sequence: CASSRSRWASTDTQYF.

A single count supports this clone. The rearrangement uses TRBV27 and TRBJ2-2, with D tentatively TRBD2 (6 bases). V gave up 2 bases and J gave up 0 bases, with 16 bases separating them. The CDR3 totals 18 residues. Germline CDR1 reads MNHEY; CDR2 reads SMNVEV (reference sequence). CDR3 coding DNA: TGTGCCAGCAGTTTAGGGACTTACACGTTCGCGAACACCGGGGAGCTGTTTTTT. It yields the protein CASSLGTYTFANTGELFF.

The rearrangement joins TRBV6-4 to TRBJ1-4; TRBD1 aligns across 7 bases. The length of the CDR3 is 16 residues. V dropped 2 bases and J dropped 4; count of bases not matched to a gene: 7. CDR1 and CDR2 (germline): MRHNA, SNTAGT. CDR3 nucleotides: TGTGCCAGCAGTGACAGGGACAGCGGACTTAATGAAAAACTGTTTTTT. Translated: CASSDRDSGLNEKLFF.

The chain is built from TRBV7-3 and TRBJ2-5; tentatively, D is TRBD2 (7 bases). The V and J ends lost 4 bases and 5 bases respectively, with 17 bases between them. Germline CDR1 reads SGHTA; CDR2 reads FQGTGA. CDR3 length: 15 residues. CDR3 nucleotides: TGTGCCAGCAGCTCCCTAGGGGGGGCCGTCGAGACCCAGTACTTC. Translated, it gives CASSSLGGAVETQYF.

This clone was recorded once. The chain joins TRBV15 to TRBJ2-1; possible D gene TRBD2, 6 bases. CDR1 is LNHNV and CDR2 is YYDKDF in the germline V gene (reference sequence). V was shortened by 0 bases and J by 10 bases, with 13 bases between the two germline ends. CDR3 length: 14 amino acids. The CDR3, as DNA: TGTGCCACCAGCAGAGATGGAGGGGTTGGGGAGCAGTTCTTC. The encoded protein is CATSRDGGVGEQFF. Full variable domain (missing parts from reference TRBV15 and TRBJ2-1): DAMVIQNPRYQVTQFGKPVTLSCSQTLNHNVMYWYQQKSSQAPKLLFHYYDKDFNNEADTPDNFQSRRPNTSFCFLDIRSPGLGDTAMYLCATSRDGGVGEQFFGPGTRLTVL.

The rearrangement joins TRBV15 to TRBJ2-7; TRBD1 agrees at 9 bases. Trimming at V came to 8 bases and at J to 5 bases, leaving 10 bases not matched to a gene. Germline V gene sequence: CDR1 LNHNV, CDR2 YYDKDF (reference sequence). The CDR3 covers 14 residues. The CDR3 nucleotides read TGTGCCACCGCCCGGGACAGGGATTTTGACGAGCAGTACTTC. This translates into CATARDRDFDEQYF.

The rearrangement joins TRBV28 to TRBJ1-2, with unresolved D. Trimming removed 5 bases at V and 4 bases at J, with 17 bases between. There are 15 residues in the CDR3. Germline V gene sequence: CDR1 MDHEN, CDR2 SYDVKM. The CDR3 loop is CASSPIAKEGYGYTF. CDR3 DNA sequence: TGTGCCAGCAGTCCAATCGCCAAGGAGGGCTATGGCTACACCTTC.

In regard to this clone: Other DNA sequences in this specimen translate into the identical CDR3. V gene TRBV29-1 combines with J gene TRBJ1-6; no clear D. Trimming took off 5 bases at V and 1 base at J, with 12 bases between the two ends. There are 15 residues in the CDR3. Germline V CDR1 and CDR2: SQVTM, ANQGSEA. The CDR3 loop reads CSVSLTGSYNSPLHF. The CDR3 DNA reads as TGCAGCGTTAGCTTAACGGGTTCCTATAATTCACCCCTCCACTTT.